The 9 T cell receptor beta chains reported below all come from one sample, sequenced in a study of T-cell memory formation after mild COVID-19. One entry per CDR3 protein results from TCRdb running MiXCR on the 5' RACE reads. The sample lists 150,000 to 200,000 distinct CDR3 sequences, around 10% seen once, with roughly 3.8% in the top ten. The sequenced material came from PBMCs or a T cell subset sorted from them (not recorded which). The receptors were sampled from a man aged 18 to 29 who had mild COVID-19 (a few samples of this study predate the infection). Cell type and time point are not known.

This clonotype appeared a few times. The J gene is TRBJ2-1, the V gene TRBV5-1; D ambiguous. Germline CDR1 reads SGHRS; CDR2 reads YFSETQ. This CDR3 region has 13 residues. The germline V and J ends were trimmed by 4 bases and 5 bases, with 10 bases remaining between them. The CDR3 here is CASSPNWNNEQFF. CDR3 nucleotides: TGCGCCAGCAGCCCGAACTGGAACAATGAGCAGTTCTTC.

In this sample, this clonotype turned up a few times. The chain is built from TRBV29-1 and TRBJ2-7; either TRBD1 or TRBD2 may supply D (5 bases each). Germline assignment: CDR1 SQVTM and CDR2 ANQGSEA. V lost 4 bases to trimming and J lost 3 bases, with 10 bases between them. This CDR3 has 12 amino acids. DNA for the CDR3: TGCAGCGTTGGAGGGGACGGCTACGAGCAGTACTTC. This codes for CSVGGDGYEQYF.

This clonotype has more than one count but fewer than ten. The rearrangement links TRBV11-2 to TRBJ2-5; TRBD1 matches at 9 bases. Germline values: CDR1 SGHAT, CDR2 FQNNGV. The CDR3 sequence is 17 residues long. V lost 5 bases, J lost 6 bases, and 16 bases stayed unmatched. The CDR3 region has the DNA TGTGCCAGCAGCGGGGACTCACAGGGGGCGGCCCCCAAGACCCAGTACTTC. Its translation: CASSGDSQGAAPKTQYF. Using reference TRBV11-2 and TRBJ2-5 for the parts outside the CDR3, the full variable domain is EAGVAQSPRYKIIEKRQSVAFWCNPISGHATLYWYQQILGQGPKLLIQFQNNGVVDDSQLPKDRFSAERLKGVDSTLKIQPAKLEDSAVYLCASSGDSQGAAPKTQYFGPGTRLLVL.

This clonotype was recorded a few times. This chain links TRBV9 with TRBJ2-1; D is perhaps TRBD2 (5 bases). The germline gives CDR1 SGDLS, CDR2 YYNGEE. The V and J ends lost 3 bases and 6 bases respectively, with 7 bases between them. The CDR3 runs 12 residues. The CDR3, as DNA: TGTGCCAGCAGCGGAGGGTCCAATGAGCAGTTCTTC. Encoded protein: CASSGGSNEQFF.

The rearrangement uses TRBV29-1 and TRBJ1-1, with D unresolved. V lost 4 bases and J 1 base, leaving 7 bases between the germline ends. The CDR3 is 12 residues long. CDR1 is SQVTM, CDR2 ANQGSEA, per germline. As DNA, the CDR3 is TGCAGCGTTGTCCGACAGAACACTGAAGCTTTCTTT. Its protein is CSVVRQNTEAFF. Full variable domain (remainder filled in from reference TRBV29-1 and TRBJ1-1): SAVISQKPSRDICQRGTSLTIQCQVDSQVTMMFWYRQQPGQSLTLIATANQGSEATYESGFVIDKFPISRPNLTFSTLTVSNMSPEDSSIYLCSVVRQNTEAFFGQGTRLTVV.

This clonotype showed up just a few times. This rearrangement joins TRBV20-1 to TRBJ2-7; 8 bases map to TRBD2. This CDR3 spans 13 amino acids. V shed 5 bases, J shed 4 bases, and the junction held 7 bases outside the gene matches. CDR1 DFQATT and CDR2 SNEGSKA come from the germline V gene (reference sequence). Here the CDR3 reads CSALGPGGYEQYV. CDR3 coding DNA: TGCAGTGCTCTGGGGCCGGGAGGGTACGAGCAGTACGTC.

This clonotype was observed many times. The rearrangement uses TRBV5-4 and TRBJ1-2, with D uncertain. This CDR3 has 13 amino acids. Germline loops: CDR1 SGHNT, CDR2 YYREEE (reference sequence). The germline V and J ends were trimmed by 4 bases and 3 bases, with 10 bases remaining between them. CDR3 sequence: CASSIGRHYGYTF. The CDR3 DNA reads TGTGCCAGCAGCATCGGACGGCACTATGGCTACACCTTC.

This chain links TRBV20-1 with TRBJ2-2, with TRBD2 identical over 13 bases. The J segment lost 5 bases and the V segment lost 1 base, leaving 1 base of the junction unmatched. Germline assignment: CDR1 DFQATT and CDR2 SNEGSKA (reference sequence). This CDR3 is 15 amino acids long. The DNA for the CDR3 is TGCAGTGCTAGAGTGACTAGCGGGGGGACCGGGGAGCTGTTTTTT. Its protein product is CSARVTSGGTGELFF.

V usage is TRBV9 and J usage is TRBJ1-4; the D is unclear. The V and J ends lost 3 bases and 0 bases respectively, with 9 bases between them. The germline gives CDR1 SGDLS, CDR2 YYNGEE. This CDR3 contains 15 residues. CDR3 nucleotide sequence: TGTGCCAGCAGCGCAGGACGGCCAACTAATGAAAAACTGTTTTTT. It encodes CASSAGRPTNEKLFF.